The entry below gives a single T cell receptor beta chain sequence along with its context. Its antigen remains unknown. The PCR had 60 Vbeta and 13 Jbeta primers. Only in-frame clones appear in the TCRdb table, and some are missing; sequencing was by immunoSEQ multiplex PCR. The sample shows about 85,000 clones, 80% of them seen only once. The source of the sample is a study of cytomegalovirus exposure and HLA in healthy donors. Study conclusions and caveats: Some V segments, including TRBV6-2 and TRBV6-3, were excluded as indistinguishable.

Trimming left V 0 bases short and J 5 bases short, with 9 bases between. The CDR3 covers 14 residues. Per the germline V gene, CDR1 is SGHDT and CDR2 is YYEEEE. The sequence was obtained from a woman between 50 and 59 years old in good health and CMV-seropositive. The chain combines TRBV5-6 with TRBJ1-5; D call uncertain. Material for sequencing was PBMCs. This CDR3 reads CASSLGTPDQPQHF. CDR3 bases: TGTGCCAGCAGCTTGGGGACTCCGGATCAGCCCCAGCATTTT.